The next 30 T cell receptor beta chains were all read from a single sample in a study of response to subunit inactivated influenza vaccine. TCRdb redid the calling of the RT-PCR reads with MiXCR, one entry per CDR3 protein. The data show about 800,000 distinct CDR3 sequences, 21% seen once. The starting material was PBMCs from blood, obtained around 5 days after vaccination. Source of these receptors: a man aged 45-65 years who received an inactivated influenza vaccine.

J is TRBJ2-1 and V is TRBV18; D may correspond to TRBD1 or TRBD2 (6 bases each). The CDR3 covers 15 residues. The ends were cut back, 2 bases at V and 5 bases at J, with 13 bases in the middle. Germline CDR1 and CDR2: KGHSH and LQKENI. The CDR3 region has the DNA TGTGCCAGCTCACCAGGACAGCGGGTAAACAATGAGCAGTTCTTC. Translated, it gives CASSPGQRVNNEQFF.

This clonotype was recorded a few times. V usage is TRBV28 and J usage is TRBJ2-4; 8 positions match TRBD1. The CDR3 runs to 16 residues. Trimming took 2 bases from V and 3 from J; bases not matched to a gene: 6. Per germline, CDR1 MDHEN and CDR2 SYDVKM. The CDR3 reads CASSLRGTGNKNIQYF. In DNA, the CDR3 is TGTGCCAGCAGTTTAAGGGGGACAGGAAACAAAAACATTCAGTACTTC. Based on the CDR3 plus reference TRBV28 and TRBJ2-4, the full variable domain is DVKVTQSSRYLVKRTGEKVFLECVQDMDHENMFWYRQDPGLGLRLIYFSYDVKMKEKGDIPEGYSVSREKKERFSLILESASTNQTSMYLCASSLRGTGNKNIQYFGAGTRLSVL.

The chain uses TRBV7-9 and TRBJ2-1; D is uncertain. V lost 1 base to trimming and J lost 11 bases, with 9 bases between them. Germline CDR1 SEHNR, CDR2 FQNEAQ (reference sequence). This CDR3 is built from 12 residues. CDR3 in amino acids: CASSLVVVKQFF. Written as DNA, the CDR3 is TGTGCCAGCAGCTTAGTAGTGGTTAAGCAGTTCTTC.

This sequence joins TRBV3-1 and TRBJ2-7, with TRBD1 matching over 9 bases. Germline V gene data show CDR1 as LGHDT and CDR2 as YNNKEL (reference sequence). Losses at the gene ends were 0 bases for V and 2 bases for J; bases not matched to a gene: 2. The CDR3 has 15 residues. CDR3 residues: CASSQDGTGPYEQYF. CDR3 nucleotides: TGTGCCAGCAGCCAAGATGGGACAGGGCCCTACGAGCAGTACTTC.

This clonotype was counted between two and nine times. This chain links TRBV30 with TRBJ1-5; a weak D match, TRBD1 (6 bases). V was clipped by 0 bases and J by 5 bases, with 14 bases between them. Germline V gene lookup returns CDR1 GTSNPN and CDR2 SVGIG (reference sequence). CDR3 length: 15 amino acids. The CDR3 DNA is TGTGCCTGGAGTGTAGCAGGGGCGGGCTATCAGCCCCAGCATTTT. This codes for CAWSVAGAGYQPQHF.

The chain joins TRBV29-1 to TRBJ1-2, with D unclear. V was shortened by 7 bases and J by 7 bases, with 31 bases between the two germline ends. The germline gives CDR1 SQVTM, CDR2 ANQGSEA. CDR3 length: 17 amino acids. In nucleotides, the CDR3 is TGCAGCGCCCCCGGGGTGGCAGGAAGCCTATCTACGACTGGCTACACCTTC. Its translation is CSAPGVAGSLSTTGYTF.

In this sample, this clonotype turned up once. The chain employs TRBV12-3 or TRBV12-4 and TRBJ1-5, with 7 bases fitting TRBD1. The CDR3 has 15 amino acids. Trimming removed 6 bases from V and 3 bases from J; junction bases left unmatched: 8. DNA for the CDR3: TGTGCCAGCAGGAAAGAGGGGGCCGTCAATCAGCCCCAGCATTTT. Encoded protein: CASRKEGAVNQPQHF.

The CDR3 reads CASRTISTNEKLFF. CDR3 bases: TGTGCCAGCAGAACGATATCAACTAATGAAAAACTGTTTTTT. The chain employs TRBV6-1 and TRBJ1-4; D not certain. Germline lookup yields CDR1 MNHNS and CDR2 SASEGT. This CDR3 contains 14 residues. Deletions cut 6 bases from V and 0 bases from J, with 8 bases between.

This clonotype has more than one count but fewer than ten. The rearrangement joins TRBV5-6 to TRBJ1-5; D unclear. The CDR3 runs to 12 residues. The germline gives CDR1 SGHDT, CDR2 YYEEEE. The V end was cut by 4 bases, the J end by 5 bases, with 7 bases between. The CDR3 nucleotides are TGTGCCAGCAGCAACGTCGATCAGCCCCAGCATTTT. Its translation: CASSNVDQPQHF.

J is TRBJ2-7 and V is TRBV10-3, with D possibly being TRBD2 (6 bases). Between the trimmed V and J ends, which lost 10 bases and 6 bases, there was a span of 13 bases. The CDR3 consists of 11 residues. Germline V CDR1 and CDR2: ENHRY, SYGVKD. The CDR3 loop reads CATISGSEQYF. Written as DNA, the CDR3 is TGTGCCACAATCTCCGGGAGCGAGCAGTACTTC.

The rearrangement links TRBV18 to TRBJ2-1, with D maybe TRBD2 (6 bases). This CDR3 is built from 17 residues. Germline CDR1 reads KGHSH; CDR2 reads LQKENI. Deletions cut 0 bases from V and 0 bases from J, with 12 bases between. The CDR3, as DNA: TGTGCCAGCTCACCACCGGAGTTAGCGGACTCCTACAATGAGCAGTTCTTC. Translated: CASSPPELADSYNEQFF.

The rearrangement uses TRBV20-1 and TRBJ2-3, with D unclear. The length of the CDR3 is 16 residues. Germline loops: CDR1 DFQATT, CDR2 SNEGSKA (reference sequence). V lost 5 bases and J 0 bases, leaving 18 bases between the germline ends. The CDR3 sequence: CSAHLGVGASTDTQYF. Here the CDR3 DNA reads TGCAGTGCTCACCTTGGGGTAGGCGCGAGCACAGATACGCAGTATTTT.

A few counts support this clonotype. The CDR3 DNA reads TGCGCCAGCAGCGTCGCGCCCGACAGGAGGAACACTGAAGCTTTCTTT. Amino acid sequence: CASSVAPDRRNTEAFF. V gene TRBV5-1 combines with J gene TRBJ1-1, with a tentative D call TRBD1 (6 bases). Looked up from germline, CDR1 is SGHRS and CDR2 is YFSETQ. The V and J ends lost 4 bases and 1 base respectively, with 17 bases between them. The CDR3 is 16 amino acids.

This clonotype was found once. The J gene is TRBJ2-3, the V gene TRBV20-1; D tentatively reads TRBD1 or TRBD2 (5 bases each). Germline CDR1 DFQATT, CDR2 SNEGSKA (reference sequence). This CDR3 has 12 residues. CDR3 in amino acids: CRPGPSTDTQYF. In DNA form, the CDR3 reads TGCAGACCGGGACCCAGCACAGATACGCAGTATTTT.

CDR3 sequence reads: CASSSPGLASSEQFF. CDR3 coding DNA: TGTGCCAGCAGTAGTCCGGGACTAGCGTCTAGTGAGCAGTTCTTC. The gene calls are TRBV14 and TRBJ2-1; 10 bases fit TRBD2. From germline, CDR1 is SGHDN and CDR2 FVKESK. Trimming at V came to 6 bases and at J to 9 bases, leaving 11 bases not matched to a gene. This CDR3 is built from 15 residues.

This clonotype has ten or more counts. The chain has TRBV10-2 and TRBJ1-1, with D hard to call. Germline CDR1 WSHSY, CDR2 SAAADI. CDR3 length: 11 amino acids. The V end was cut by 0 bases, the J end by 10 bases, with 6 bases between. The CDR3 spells CASSESTLAFF. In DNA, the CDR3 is TGCGCCAGCAGTGAGTCGACTCTAGCTTTCTTT.

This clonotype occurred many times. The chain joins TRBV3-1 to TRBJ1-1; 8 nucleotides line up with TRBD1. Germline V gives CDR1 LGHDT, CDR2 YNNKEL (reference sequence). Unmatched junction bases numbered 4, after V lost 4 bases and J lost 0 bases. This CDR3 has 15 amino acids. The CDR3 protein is CASSLRTGMNTEAFF. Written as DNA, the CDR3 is TGTGCCAGCAGCCTTCGGACAGGGATGAACACTGAAGCTTTCTTT.

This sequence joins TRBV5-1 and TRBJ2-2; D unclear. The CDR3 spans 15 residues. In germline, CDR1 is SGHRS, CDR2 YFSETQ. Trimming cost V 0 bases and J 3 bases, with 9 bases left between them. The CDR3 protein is CASSLEGRYTGELFF. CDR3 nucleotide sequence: TGCGCCAGCAGCTTGGAAGGACGTTACACCGGGGAGCTGTTTTTT.

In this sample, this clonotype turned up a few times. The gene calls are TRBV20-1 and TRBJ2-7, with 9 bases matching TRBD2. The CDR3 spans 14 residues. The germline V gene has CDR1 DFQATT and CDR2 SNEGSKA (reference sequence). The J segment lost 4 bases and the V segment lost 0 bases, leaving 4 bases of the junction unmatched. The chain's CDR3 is CSAREGTSTYEQYF. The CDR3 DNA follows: TGCAGTGCTAGAGAGGGGACTAGCACATACGAGCAGTACTTC.

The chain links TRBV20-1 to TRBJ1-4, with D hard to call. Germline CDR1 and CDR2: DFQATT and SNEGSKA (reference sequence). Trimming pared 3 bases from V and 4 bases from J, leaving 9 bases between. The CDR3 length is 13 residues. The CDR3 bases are TGCAGTGCTAGCGGAAGGAGTAATGAAAAACTGTTTTTT. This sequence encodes CSASGRSNEKLFF.

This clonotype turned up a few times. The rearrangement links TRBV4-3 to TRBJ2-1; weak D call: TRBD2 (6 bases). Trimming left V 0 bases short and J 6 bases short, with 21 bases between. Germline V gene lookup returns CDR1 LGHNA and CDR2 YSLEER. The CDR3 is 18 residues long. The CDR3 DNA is TGCGCCAGCAGCCAAGATTCTGGTCCGGGAGCGATCGCCAATGAGCAGTTCTTC. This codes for CASSQDSGPGAIANEQFF.

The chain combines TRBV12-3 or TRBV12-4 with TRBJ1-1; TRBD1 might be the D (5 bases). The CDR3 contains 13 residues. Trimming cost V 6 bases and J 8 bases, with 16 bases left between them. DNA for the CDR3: TGTGCCAGCAGCCGGGGGGGACCTAGGGAAGCTTTCTTT. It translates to CASSRGGPREAFF.

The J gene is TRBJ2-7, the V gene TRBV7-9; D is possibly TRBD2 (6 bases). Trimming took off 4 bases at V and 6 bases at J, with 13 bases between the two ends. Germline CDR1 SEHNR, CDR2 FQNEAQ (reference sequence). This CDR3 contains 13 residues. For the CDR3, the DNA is TGTGCCAGCAGCTGGGGACTCGACGGCGAGCAGTACTTC. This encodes CASSWGLDGEQYF.

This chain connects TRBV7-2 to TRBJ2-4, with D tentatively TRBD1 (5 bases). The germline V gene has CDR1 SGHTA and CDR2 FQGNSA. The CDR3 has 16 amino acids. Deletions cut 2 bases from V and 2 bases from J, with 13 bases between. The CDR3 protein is CASSLMGQGSKNIQYF. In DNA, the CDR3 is TGTGCCAGCAGCTTAATGGGGCAGGGTTCCAAAAACATTCAGTACTTC.

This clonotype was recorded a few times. The CDR3 coding sequence is TGTGCCAGCAGCGTAGGTGGGGGCTATGGCTACACCTTC. Its protein is CASSVGGGYGYTF. The gene calls are TRBV9 and TRBJ1-2, with D perhaps matching TRBD1 (5 bases). The CDR3 spans 13 residues. Germline CDR1 is SGDLS and CDR2 is YYNGEE. V was trimmed by 0 bases and J by 4 bases, leaving 7 bases between them.

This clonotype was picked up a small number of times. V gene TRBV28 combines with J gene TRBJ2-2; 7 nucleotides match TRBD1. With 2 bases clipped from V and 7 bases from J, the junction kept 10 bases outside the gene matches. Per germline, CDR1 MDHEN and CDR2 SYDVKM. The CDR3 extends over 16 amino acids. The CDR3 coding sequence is TGTGCCAGCAGTTTACCCGGGGCCTCAGGGGGCGGGGAGCTGTTTTTT. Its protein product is CASSLPGASGGGELFF.

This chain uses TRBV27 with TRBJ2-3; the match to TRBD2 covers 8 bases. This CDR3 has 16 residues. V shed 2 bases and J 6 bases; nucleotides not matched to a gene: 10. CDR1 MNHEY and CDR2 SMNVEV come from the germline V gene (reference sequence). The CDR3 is CASSLLPGLESDTQYF. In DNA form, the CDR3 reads TGTGCCAGCAGTTTACTACCGGGACTAGAGTCCGATACGCAGTATTTT.

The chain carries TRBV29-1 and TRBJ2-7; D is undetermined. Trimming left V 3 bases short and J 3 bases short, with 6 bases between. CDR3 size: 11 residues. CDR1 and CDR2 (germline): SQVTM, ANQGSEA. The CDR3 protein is CSVERRYEQYF. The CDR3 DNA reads TGCAGCGTTGAGAGGCGCTACGAGCAGTACTTC.

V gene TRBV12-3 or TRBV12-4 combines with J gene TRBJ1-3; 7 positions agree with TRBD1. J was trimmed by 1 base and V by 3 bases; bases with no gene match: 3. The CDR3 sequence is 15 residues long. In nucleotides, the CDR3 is TGTGCCAGCAGTTTTATACAGGGGTCTGGAAACACCATATATTTT. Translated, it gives CASSFIQGSGNTIYF.

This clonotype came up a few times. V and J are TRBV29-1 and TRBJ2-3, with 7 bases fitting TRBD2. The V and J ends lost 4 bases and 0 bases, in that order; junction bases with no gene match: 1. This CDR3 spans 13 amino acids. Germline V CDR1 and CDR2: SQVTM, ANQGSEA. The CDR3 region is CSVASGSTDTQYF. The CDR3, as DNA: TGCAGCGTTGCTAGCGGTAGCACAGATACGCAGTATTTT.